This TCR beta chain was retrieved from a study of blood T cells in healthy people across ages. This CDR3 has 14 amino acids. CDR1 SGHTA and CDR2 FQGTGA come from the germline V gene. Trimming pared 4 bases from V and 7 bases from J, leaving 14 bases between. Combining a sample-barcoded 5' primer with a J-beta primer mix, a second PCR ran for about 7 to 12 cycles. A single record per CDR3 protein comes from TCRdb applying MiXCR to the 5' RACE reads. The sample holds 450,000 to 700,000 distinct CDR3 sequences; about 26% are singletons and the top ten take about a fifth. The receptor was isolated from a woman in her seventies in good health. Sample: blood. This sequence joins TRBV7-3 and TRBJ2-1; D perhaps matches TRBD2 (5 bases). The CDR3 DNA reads TGTGCCAGCAGCTCATCGATGACTACGAATGAGCAGTTCTTC. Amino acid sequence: CASSSSMTTNEQFF. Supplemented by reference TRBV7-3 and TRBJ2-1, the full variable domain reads GAGVSQTPSNKVTEKGKYVELRCDPISGHTALYWYRQSLGQGPEFLIYFQGTGAADDSGLPNDRFFAVRPEGSVSTLKIQRTERGDSAVYLCASSSSMTTNEQFFGPGTRLTVL.